One sample yielded the 29 T cell receptor beta chains listed below, sequenced in a study of cytomegalovirus exposure and HLA in healthy donors. The PCR used 60 Vbeta and 13 Jbeta primers. The assay was immunoSEQ multiplex PCR, and TCRdb's table has in-frame clones only and misses some. This table holds some 110,000 clones, 82% found once. Sequencing used PBMCs. The receptors were sampled from a man between 25 and 39 years old in good health and CMV-seropositive.

This clone showed up just a few times. The chain links TRBV11-2 to TRBJ2-2; possibly TRBD1 for D (6 bases). The V and J ends lost 4 bases and 6 bases respectively, with 9 bases between them. Germline V gene data show CDR1 as SGHAT and CDR2 as FQNNGV. The CDR3 is made up of 13 amino acids. The CDR3 sequence is CASSSQGSGELFF. The CDR3 DNA reads TGTGCCAGCAGCTCACAGGGCTCCGGGGAGCTGTTTTTT.

The chain employs TRBV18 and TRBJ2-7; 14 bases agree with TRBD2. Germline V gene sequence: CDR1 KGHSH, CDR2 LQKENI. V lost 6 bases to trimming and J lost 6 bases; unmatched junction nucleotides: 4. The CDR3 has 14 amino acids. For the CDR3, the DNA is TGTGCCAGCTCGGGGGGACTAGCGGGAGTCGAGCAGTACGTC. This encodes CASSGGLAGVEQYV.

This sequence joins TRBV28 and TRBJ2-4; possible D gene TRBD1, 5 bases. With 3 bases removed from V and 0 bases from J, the gap between germline ends came to 9 bases. Germline CDR1 and CDR2: MDHEN and SYDVKM. The CDR3 is 15 amino acids. The CDR3 spells CASSLGQIAKNIQYF. CDR3 nucleotide sequence: TGTGCCAGCAGTTTGGGGCAGATAGCCAAAAACATTCAGTACTTC.

The rearrangement joins TRBV18 to TRBJ2-7, with 9 bases aligning to TRBD1. Germline lookup yields CDR1 KGHSH and CDR2 LQKENI. The CDR3 spans 15 residues. V lost 3 bases and J lost 9; bases outside the gene matches: 12. CDR3 sequence (DNA): TGTGCCAGCTCACCTAATACCGGGACAGGGAAGGCGCAGTACGTC. This gives the protein CASSPNTGTGKAQYV.

This sequence joins TRBV28 and TRBJ1-2, with 8 bases identical to TRBD1. Germline-derived CDR1 and CDR2 are MDHEN and SYDVKM. The CDR3 loop spans 13 amino acids. V lost 6 bases and J lost 7; bases outside the gene matches: 7. The CDR3 loop reads CASSYQGALGYTF. The CDR3, as DNA: TGTGCCAGCAGCTACCAGGGGGCGCTTGGCTACACCTTC.

This clone turned up a few times. The chain recombines TRBV5-6 with TRBJ1-4; unclear D gene. This CDR3 comprises 18 residues. The V gene lost 7 bases and the J gene lost 0 bases, with 22 bases spanning the gap. CDR1 and CDR2 from the germline V gene are SGHDT and YYEEEE. The CDR3 region has the DNA TGTGCCAGCCGTTGGGAGGGATTGGGTATAACAACTAATGAAAAACTGTTTTTT. Its protein product is CASRWEGLGITTNEKLFF.

This chain joins TRBV11-2 and TRBJ1-2; 8 nucleotides agree with TRBD1. The CDR3 is 13 residues long. Germline lookup yields CDR1 SGHAT and CDR2 FQNNGV. After removal of 5 bases from V and 8 bases from J, the junction contained 7 bases not matched to a gene. Here the CDR3 reads CASSAQGAWGYTF. The CDR3 nucleotides read TGTGCCAGCAGCGCGCAGGGGGCTTGGGGCTACACCTTC.

The V call is TRBV6-1, the J call TRBJ2-7; maybe TRBD2 (6 bases). V gave up 6 bases and J gave up 3 bases, with 12 bases separating them. Germline V gene lookup returns CDR1 MNHNS and CDR2 SASEGT. CDR3 length: 13 residues. The CDR3 sequence: CASSWGDRYEQYV. In DNA, the CDR3 is TGTGCCAGCAGCTGGGGGGACCGCTACGAGCAGTACGTC.

The chain employs TRBV5-8 and TRBJ1-2; 7 bases agree with TRBD1. This CDR3 region has 16 residues. Trimming at V came to 3 bases and at J to 0 bases, leaving 8 bases not matched to a gene. The V gene's germline CDR1 is SGHTS and CDR2 YDEGEE. The CDR3: CASSSGTVLSNYGYTF. CDR3 DNA sequence: TGTGCCAGCAGCTCCGGGACAGTTTTATCTAACTATGGCTACACCTTC.

This rearrangement joins TRBV5-4 to TRBJ1-2, with TRBD1 matching 12 bases. The CDR3 is made up of 16 amino acids. Trimming at V came to 0 bases and at J to 3 bases, leaving 3 bases not matched to a gene. Germline CDR1 SGHNT, CDR2 YYREEE (reference sequence). CDR3 amino acids: CASSLAGQGADYGYTF. In nucleotides, the CDR3 is TGTGCCAGCAGCTTGGCGGGACAGGGGGCGGACTATGGCTACACCTTC.

The J gene is TRBJ2-2, the V gene TRBV27, with a weak D call TRBD2 (5 bases). The CDR3 has 16 residues. V dropped 11 bases and J dropped 1 base, with 20 bases sitting between them. Germline assignment: CDR1 MNHEY and CDR2 SMNVEV (reference sequence). The CDR3 spells CAWCRMGSQNTGELFF. DNA of the CDR3: TGTGCCTGGTGTAGAATGGGGAGTCAGAACACCGGGGAGCTGTTTTTT.

The V and J genes are TRBV7-2 and TRBJ1-2; D may be TRBD1 (5 bases). The CDR3 has 15 residues. From germline, CDR1 is SGHTA and CDR2 FQGNSA. V lost 3 bases and J lost 2, with 13 bases in between. The CDR3 DNA sequence: TGTGCCAGCAGCTTCCGTGGGGGGGGAAACTATGGCTACACCTTC. It codes for CASSFRGGGNYGYTF.

The chain joins TRBV7-9 to TRBJ2-1; D is perhaps TRBD1 (5 bases). The CDR3 totals 13 residues. CDR1 SEHNR and CDR2 FQNEAQ come from the germline V gene (reference sequence). Trimming removed 8 bases from V and 3 bases from J, with 11 bases in between. The CDR3 sequence is CASAYRIYNEQFF. CDR3 coding DNA: TGTGCCAGCGCATACAGGATCTACAATGAGCAGTTCTTC.

The chain links TRBV6-1 to TRBJ1-2; 7 positions agree with TRBD1. J gave up 6 bases and V 6 bases, and 7 bases lay outside the gene matches. Germline V gene sequence: CDR1 MNHNS, CDR2 SASEGT. The CDR3 runs 13 residues. The CDR3: CASRATGPDGYTF. In nucleotides, the CDR3 is TGTGCCAGCAGAGCGACAGGGCCTGATGGCTACACCTTC.

Only a few counts were recorded for this clone. The chain links TRBV18 to TRBJ2-5; 7 positions match TRBD1. Germline CDR1 is KGHSH and CDR2 is LQKENI. After removal of 5 bases from V and 3 bases from J, the junction contained 3 bases not matched to a gene. This CDR3 has 13 residues. The CDR3 region is CASSSGQEETQYF. CDR3 nucleotide sequence: TGTGCCAGCTCATCAGGACAGGAAGAGACCCAGTACTTC.

The V call is TRBV5-1, the J call TRBJ2-3, with 10 bases lining up with TRBD1. The V gene's germline CDR1 is SGHRS and CDR2 YFSETQ. V was clipped by 2 bases and J by 3 bases; unmatched bases: 6. The CDR3 totals 16 residues. The CDR3 protein is CASSFRDRGGTDTQYF. Here the CDR3 DNA reads TGCGCCAGCAGCTTCCGGGACAGGGGAGGGACAGATACGCAGTATTTT.

This clone was seen a single time. V is TRBV6-6 and J is TRBJ2-2; D unclear. V was cut by 11 bases and J by 7 bases, with 14 bases left in between. From germline, CDR1 is MNHNY and CDR2 SVGAGI (reference sequence). The CDR3 has 12 amino acids. The CDR3 nucleotides are TGTGCCGCAGGCCCCATCGGCGGGGAGCTGTTTTTT. Encoded protein: CAAGPIGGELFF.

In its sample, this clone was seen a few times. The chain is built from TRBV29-1 and TRBJ2-3, with D possibly matching TRBD2 (5 bases). CDR1 and CDR2 from the germline V gene are SQVTM and ANQGSEA. The V end was cut by 5 bases, the J end by 0 bases, with 12 bases between. The CDR3 spans 14 residues. DNA for the CDR3: TGCAGCGTTCTCGTGCCGGGGAGCACAGATACGCAGTATTTT. It encodes CSVLVPGSTDTQYF.

V gene TRBV28 combines with J gene TRBJ2-5; 7 positions match TRBD2. This CDR3 region has 19 residues. V dropped 2 bases and J dropped 5; count of bases not matched to a gene: 20. Per germline, CDR1 MDHEN and CDR2 SYDVKM. As DNA, the CDR3 is TGTGCCAGCAGTTTAATGGTCAGCGGGGTGCCTAGAGAATGGGAGACCCAGTACTTC. Translation: CASSLMVSGVPREWETQYF.

V gene TRBV7-3 combines with J gene TRBJ2-2, with 7 positions matching TRBD2. The CDR3 is 16 residues long. Trimming cost V 5 bases and J 0 bases; bases outside gene matches: 6. CDR1 is SGHTA and CDR2 is FQGTGA in the germline V gene. The CDR3: CASSAGGTTNTGELFF. CDR3 coding DNA: TGTGCCAGCAGCGCCGGGGGGACTACGAACACCGGGGAGCTGTTTTTT.

This clone has only one observation. A read error may account for a junction end that differs from germline. The chain recombines TRBV7-9 with TRBJ2-2; tentatively, D is TRBD2 (6 bases). Germline CDR1 is SEHNR and CDR2 is FQNEAQ (reference sequence). The CDR3 length is 17 residues. Here the CDR3 DNA reads TGTTCCAGCAGCTTAGAATTTGGGGGGTCGGACACCGGGGAGCTGTTTTTT. Its translation: CSSSLEFGGSDTGELFF.

The chain uses TRBV6-1 and TRBJ1-1; D uncertain. The CDR3 is 12 residues long. The V and J ends lost 7 bases and 4 bases respectively, with 10 bases between them. From germline, CDR1 is MNHNS and CDR2 SASEGT. The CDR3 bases are TGTGCCAGCAAGAGGGATTCCACTGAAGCTTTCTTT. Amino acid sequence: CASKRDSTEAFF.

The chain couples TRBV10-1 to TRBJ2-3; TRBD2 might be the D (8 bases). The ends were cut back, 5 bases at V and 10 bases at J, with 16 bases in the middle. Germline CDR1 WNHNN, CDR2 SYGVQD (reference sequence). The CDR3 totals 13 residues. The CDR3 coding sequence is TGCGCCAGCAGTCCGCGGGGGGACAGCGCGCAGTATTTT. Its protein product is CASSPRGDSAQYF.

The CDR3 loop is CASSLMGQGPWQPQHF. The CDR3 region has the DNA TGTGCCAGCAGCTTGATGGGACAGGGGCCCTGGCAGCCCCAGCATTTT. The V and J genes are TRBV5-8 and TRBJ1-5; 10 nucleotides align to TRBD1. The CDR3 spans 16 residues. V shed 1 base and J 7 bases; nucleotides not matched to a gene: 8. CDR1 and CDR2 (germline): SGHTS, YDEGEE.

The chain links TRBV6-5 to TRBJ2-1; 9 nucleotides agree with TRBD1. Unmatched junction bases numbered 4, after V lost 2 bases and J lost 2 bases. The CDR3 length is 16 residues. CDR1 is MNHEY, CDR2 SVGAGI, per germline. CDR3 in amino acids: CASSYEWTGAYNEQFF. The CDR3 DNA reads as TGTGCCAGCAGTTACGAGTGGACAGGGGCCTACAATGAGCAGTTCTTC.

This clone was observed a few times. This chain links TRBV25-1 with TRBJ1-1; D call uncertain. V was cut by 3 bases and J by 3 bases, with 11 bases left in between. The CDR3 contains 14 residues. Germline V gives CDR1 MGHDK, CDR2 SYGVNS. The CDR3 DNA reads TGTGCCAGCAGTGATACCAGGTTGGACACTGAAGCTTTCTTT. Translation: CASSDTRLDTEAFF.

The rearrangement links TRBV6-1 to TRBJ1-3; D is ambiguous. From germline, CDR1 is MNHNS and CDR2 SASEGT. The V end lost 1 base, the J end lost 0 bases, and 13 bases lay between the germline ends. This CDR3 has 17 amino acids. Written as DNA, the CDR3 is TGTGCCAGCAGTGAAGGAAGGACTTACGGCTCTGGAAACACCATATATTTT. Its protein product is CASSEGRTYGSGNTIYF.

This clone occurred a few times. This sequence joins TRBV2 and TRBJ2-1; the match to TRBD1 covers 8 bases. CDR3 length equals 12 residues. The J segment lost 8 bases and the V segment lost 9 bases, leaving 6 bases of the junction unmatched. CDR1 and CDR2 from the germline V gene are SNHLY and FYNNEI. The chain's CDR3 is CARQGTGHEQFF. Here the CDR3 DNA reads TGTGCCAGACAGGGGACAGGCCATGAGCAGTTCTTC.

The V gene is TRBV7-7, the J gene TRBJ2-5; perhaps TRBD1 as D (5 bases). This CDR3 is built from 17 residues. Per germline, CDR1 SSHAT and CDR2 FNYEAQ (reference sequence). V lost 5 bases and J lost 4, with 23 bases in between. CDR3 DNA: TGTGCCAGCAGCCCCCGGGTCTTAGGGGATTGGGGAGAGACCCAGTACTTC. This codes for CASSPRVLGDWGETQYF.